This T cell receptor beta chain was retrieved from a study of control samples from healthy donors and cancer patients (dated by TCRdb to about 2020). Points on this clone: This clone's antigen is unknown. Base qualities are not at hand, and no much larger clone is one base apart.

Including the terminal cysteine and phenylalanine, the CDR3 comprises 15 residues. This entry keeps only the CDR3 DNA: 45 bases, framed from base 1. The trim is 5 bases for V and 0 bases for J, with a gap of 8 bases between the germline ends. Based on the germline V gene (reference sequence), the CDR1 and CDR2 sequences are LNHNV and YYDKDF. The receptor library was made with the immunoSEQ multiplex PCR assay. Drawn from immuneACCESS, this table holds only the in-frame rearrangements with V and J called that TCRdb kept. Clones are partly lost; checked studies trace under half to an unresolved V gene and leave the rest unexplained. The sample table holds about 180,000 clones, of which approximately 94% were seen once. Of the sample, 1.4% is held by the ten largest clones.

The clonotype originates from a man in his thirties or forties in good health. The sample was blood. The chain uses TRBV15 and TRBJ1-6; too little of a D gene remains to name it. The DNA sequence is given as TGTGCCACCAGCCCAACGAGCTCCTATAATTCACCCCTCCACTTT. It translates as CATSPTSSYNSPLHF.